This TCR beta chain was recovered during a study of T cell changes during pregnancy in multiple sclerosis. The germline V gene encodes CDR1 SGHDN and CDR2 FVKESK. V trimming: 4 bases; J trimming: 3 bases; junction bases outside the gene matches: 12. The CDR3 is made up of 17 amino acids. This clone was seen only a few times. Sequencing was performed with immunoSEQ multiplex PCR; in TCRdb, only in-frame clones are kept and a portion is missing. Of roughly 23,000 clones in the sample, roughly 89% were seen once. This chain uses TRBV14 with TRBJ2-3; 8 bases map to TRBD1. This specimen consisted of CD4+ T cells from peripheral blood mononuclear cells, obtained in the third trimester of pregnancy. The receptor was derived from a female donor in good health, enrolled as a control in a pregnancy study. This CDR3 is CASSPRQGRLGTDTQYF. The CDR3 DNA follows: TGTGCCAGCAGCCCCCGACAGGGGAGATTGGGGACAGATACGCAGTATTTT.